Below, one T cell receptor beta chain is given with its context. One entry per CDR3 protein results from TCRdb running MiXCR on the RT-PCR reads. The profile shows roughly 500,000 distinct CDR3 sequences, roughly 23% of them singletons. The source of the sample is a study of response to subunit inactivated influenza vaccine. The CDR3 totals 13 residues. The V end lost 3 bases, the J end lost 5 bases, and 10 bases lay between the germline ends. Per the germline V gene, CDR1 is ENHRY and CDR2 is SYGVKD. The same data also contributed to another study, on T cells expressing NK-cell markers. That paper notes: Generation of TCR beta cDNA was performed by 5'RACE template switching incorporating UMIs. Obtained from sorted CD3+CD56+NKG2C+, CD3+CD56+NKG2C- and CD3+CD56-NKG2C+ T cells were the TCR beta repertoires. Seven sequenced donors out of eight were HCMV-seropositive, one seronegative.

The chain employs TRBV10-3 and TRBJ2-5; D perhaps matches TRBD2 (5 bases). The sequence came from a man between 45 and 60 years old who received an inactivated influenza vaccine. This specimen consisted of CD4+ T cells sorted from PBMCs, obtained 11 to 12 days after vaccination. Written as DNA, the CDR3 is TGTGCCATCAGTGATGGACTCCGGGAGACCCAGTACTTC. Translation: CAISDGLRETQYF.